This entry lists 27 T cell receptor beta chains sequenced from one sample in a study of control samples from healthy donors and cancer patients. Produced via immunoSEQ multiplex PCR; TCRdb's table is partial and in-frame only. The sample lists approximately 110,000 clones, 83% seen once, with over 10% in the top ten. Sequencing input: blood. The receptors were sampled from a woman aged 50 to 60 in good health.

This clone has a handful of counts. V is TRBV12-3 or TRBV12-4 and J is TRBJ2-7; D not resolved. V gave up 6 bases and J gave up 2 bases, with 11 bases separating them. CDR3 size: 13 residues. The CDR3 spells CASSQPGAYEQYF. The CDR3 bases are TGTGCCAGCAGCCAACCTGGAGCCTACGAGCAGTACTTC.

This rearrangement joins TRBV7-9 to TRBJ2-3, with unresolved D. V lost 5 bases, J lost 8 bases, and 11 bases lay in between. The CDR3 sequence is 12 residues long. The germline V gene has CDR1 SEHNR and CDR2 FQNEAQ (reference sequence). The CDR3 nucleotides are TGTGCCAGCAGCCACTCCCCTTTTACGCAGTATTTT. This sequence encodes CASSHSPFTQYF.

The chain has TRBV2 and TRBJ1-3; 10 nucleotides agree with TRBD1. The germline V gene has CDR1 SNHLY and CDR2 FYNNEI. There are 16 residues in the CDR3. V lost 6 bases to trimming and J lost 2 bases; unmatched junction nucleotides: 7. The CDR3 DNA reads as TGTGCCAGCAGCCGGGGACAGGGGATCCCTGGAAACACCATATATTTT. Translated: CASSRGQGIPGNTIYF.

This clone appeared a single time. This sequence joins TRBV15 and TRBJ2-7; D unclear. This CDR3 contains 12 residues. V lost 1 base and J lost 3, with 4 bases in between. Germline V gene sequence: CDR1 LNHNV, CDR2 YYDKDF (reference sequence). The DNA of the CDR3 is TGTGCCACCAGCAGAGTAGGCTACGAGCAGTACTTC. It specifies CATSRVGYEQYF.

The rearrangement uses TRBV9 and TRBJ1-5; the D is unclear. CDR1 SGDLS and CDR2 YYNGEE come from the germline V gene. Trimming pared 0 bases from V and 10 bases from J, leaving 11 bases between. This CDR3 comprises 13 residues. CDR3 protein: CASSVGMGDPQHF. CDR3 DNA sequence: TGTGCCAGCAGCGTAGGGATGGGTGACCCCCAGCATTTT. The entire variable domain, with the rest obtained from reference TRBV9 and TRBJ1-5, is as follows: DSGVTQTPKHLITATGQRVTLRCSPRSGDLSVYWYQQSLDQGLQFLIQYYNGEERAKGNILERFSAQQFPDLHSELNLSSLELGDSALYFCASSVGMGDPQHFGDGTRLSIL.

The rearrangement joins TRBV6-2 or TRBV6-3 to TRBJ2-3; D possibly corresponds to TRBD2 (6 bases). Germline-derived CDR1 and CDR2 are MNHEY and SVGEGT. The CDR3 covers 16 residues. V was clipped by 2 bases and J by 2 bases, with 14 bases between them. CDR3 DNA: TGTGCCAGCAGTTACCCCGCGGGCGGGGTCACAGATACGCAGTATTTT. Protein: CASSYPAGGVTDTQYF.

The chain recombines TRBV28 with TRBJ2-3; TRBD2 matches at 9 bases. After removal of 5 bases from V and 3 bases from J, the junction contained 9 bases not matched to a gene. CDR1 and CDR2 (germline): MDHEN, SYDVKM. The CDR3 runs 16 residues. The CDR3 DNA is TGTGCCAGCAGTGCCCCCTTGGCGGGGGGGACAGATACGCAGTATTTT. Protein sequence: CASSAPLAGGTDTQYF.

CDR3 protein: CATSDWTANGGEQFF. The CDR3 DNA reads as TGTGCCACCAGTGACTGGACAGCTAACGGCGGGGAGCAGTTCTTC. This chain uses TRBV24-1 with TRBJ2-1; D is possibly TRBD1 (6 bases). Germline lookup yields CDR1 KGHDR and CDR2 SFDVKD. The CDR3 spans 15 residues. V was pared by 4 bases and J by 10 bases, with 19 bases between.

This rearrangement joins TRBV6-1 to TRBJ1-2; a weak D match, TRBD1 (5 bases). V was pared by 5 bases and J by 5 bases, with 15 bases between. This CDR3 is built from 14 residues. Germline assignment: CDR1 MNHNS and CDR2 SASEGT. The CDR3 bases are TGTGCCAGCAGTCCGCCGGGGGAAGGTTATGGCTACACCTTC. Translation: CASSPPGEGYGYTF.

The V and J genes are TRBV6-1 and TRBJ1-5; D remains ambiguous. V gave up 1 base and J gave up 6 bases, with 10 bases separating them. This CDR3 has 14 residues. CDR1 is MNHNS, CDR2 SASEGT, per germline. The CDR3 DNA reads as TGTGCCAGCAGTGAAGGGGGTCCCAGTCAGCCCCAGCATTTT. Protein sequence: CASSEGGPSQPQHF.

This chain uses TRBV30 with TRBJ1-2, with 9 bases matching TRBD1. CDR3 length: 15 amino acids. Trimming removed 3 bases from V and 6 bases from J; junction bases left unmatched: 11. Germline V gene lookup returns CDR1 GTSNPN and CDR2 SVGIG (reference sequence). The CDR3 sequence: CAWSEGQGMFDGYTF. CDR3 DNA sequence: TGTGCCTGGAGCGAGGGACAGGGTATGTTCGATGGCTACACCTTC.

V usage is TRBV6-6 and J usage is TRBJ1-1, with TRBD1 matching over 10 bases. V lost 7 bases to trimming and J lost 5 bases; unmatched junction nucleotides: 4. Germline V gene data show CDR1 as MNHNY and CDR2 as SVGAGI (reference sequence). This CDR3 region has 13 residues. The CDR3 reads CASIGTGVTEAFF. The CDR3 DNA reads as TGTGCCAGCATTGGGACAGGGGTGACTGAAGCTTTCTTT.

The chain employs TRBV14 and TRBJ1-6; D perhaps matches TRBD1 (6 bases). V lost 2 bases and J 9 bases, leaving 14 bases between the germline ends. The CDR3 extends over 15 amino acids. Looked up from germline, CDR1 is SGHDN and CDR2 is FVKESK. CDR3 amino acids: CASSQLGAEGSPLHF. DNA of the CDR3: TGTGCCAGCAGCCAACTGGGGGCAGAAGGTTCACCCCTCCACTTT.

The CDR3 DNA reads TGTGCCAGCAGTTTTCAGCGGGGCGAGCAGTTCTTC. It is translated as CASSFQRGEQFF. The J gene is TRBJ2-1, the V gene TRBV6-5; 7 nucleotides line up with TRBD2. V gave up 4 bases and J gave up 10 bases; unmatched junction bases: 4. The CDR3 loop spans 12 amino acids. The germline CDR1 and CDR2 sequences are MNHEY and SVGAGI.

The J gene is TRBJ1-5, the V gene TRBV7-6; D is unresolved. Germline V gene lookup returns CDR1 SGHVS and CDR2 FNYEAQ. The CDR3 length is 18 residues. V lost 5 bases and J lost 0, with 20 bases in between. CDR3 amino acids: CASSPRPGGSFSNQPQHF. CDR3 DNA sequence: TGTGCCAGCAGCCCCCGCCCGGGCGGGAGTTTTAGCAATCAGCCCCAGCATTTT. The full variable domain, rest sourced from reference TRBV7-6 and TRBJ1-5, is GAGVSQSPRYKVTKRGQDVALRCDPISGHVSLYWYRQALGQGPEFLTYFNYEAQQDKSGLPNDRFSAERPEGSISTLTIQRTEQRDSAMYRCASSPRPGGSFSNQPQHFGDGTRLSIL.

The CDR3: CASSLRQGAPGANVLTF. CDR3 DNA sequence: TGTGCCAGCAGTTTGAGGCAGGGTGCTCCTGGGGCCAACGTCCTGACTTTC. The rearrangement joins TRBV28 to TRBJ2-6, with a weak D call TRBD1 (5 bases). Looked up from germline, CDR1 is MDHEN and CDR2 is SYDVKM. The CDR3 sequence is 17 residues long. V dropped 3 bases and J dropped 2 bases, with 14 bases sitting between them.

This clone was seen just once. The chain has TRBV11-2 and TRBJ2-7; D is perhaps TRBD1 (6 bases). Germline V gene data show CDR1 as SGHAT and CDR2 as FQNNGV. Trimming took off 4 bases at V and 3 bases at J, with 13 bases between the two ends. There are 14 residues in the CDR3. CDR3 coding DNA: TGTGCCAGCAGCTCAAACAGGGTGGGCTACGAGCAGTACTTC. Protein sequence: CASSSNRVGYEQYF.

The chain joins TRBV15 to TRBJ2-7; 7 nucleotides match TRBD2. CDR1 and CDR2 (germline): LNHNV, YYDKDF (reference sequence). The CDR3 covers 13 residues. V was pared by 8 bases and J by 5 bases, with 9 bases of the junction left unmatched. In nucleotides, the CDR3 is TGTGCCACCTCGCAGCGGGAAAAGCACGAGCAGTACTTC. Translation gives CATSQREKHEQYF.

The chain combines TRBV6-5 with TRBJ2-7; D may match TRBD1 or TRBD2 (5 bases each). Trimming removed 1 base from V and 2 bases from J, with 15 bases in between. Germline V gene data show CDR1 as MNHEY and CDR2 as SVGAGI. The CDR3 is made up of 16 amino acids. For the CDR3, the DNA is TGTGCCAGCAGTTACTACCGCCTGGGACGGACCTACGAGCAGTACTTC. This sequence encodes CASSYYRLGRTYEQYF.

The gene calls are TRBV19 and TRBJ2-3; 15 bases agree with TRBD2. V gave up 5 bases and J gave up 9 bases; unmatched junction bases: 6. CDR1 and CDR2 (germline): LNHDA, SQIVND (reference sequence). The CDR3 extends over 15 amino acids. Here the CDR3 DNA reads TGTGCCAGTAGTTCCGGGACTAGCGGGGGGACGACGCAGTATTTT. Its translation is CASSSGTSGGTTQYF.

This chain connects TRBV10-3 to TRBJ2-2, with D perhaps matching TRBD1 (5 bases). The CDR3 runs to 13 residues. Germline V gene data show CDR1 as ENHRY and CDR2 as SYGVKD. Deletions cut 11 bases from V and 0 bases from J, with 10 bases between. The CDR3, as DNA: TGTGCCGCACAGGCATCGAACACCGGGGAGCTGTTTTTT. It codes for CAAQASNTGELFF.

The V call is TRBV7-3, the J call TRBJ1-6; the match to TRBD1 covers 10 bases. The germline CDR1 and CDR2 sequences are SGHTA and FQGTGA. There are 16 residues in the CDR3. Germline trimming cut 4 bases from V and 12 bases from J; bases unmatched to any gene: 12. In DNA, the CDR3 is TGTGCCAGCAGCTCATCCGGGACAGGGGTTCTAAGACCCCTCCACTTT. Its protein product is CASSSSGTGVLRPLHF.

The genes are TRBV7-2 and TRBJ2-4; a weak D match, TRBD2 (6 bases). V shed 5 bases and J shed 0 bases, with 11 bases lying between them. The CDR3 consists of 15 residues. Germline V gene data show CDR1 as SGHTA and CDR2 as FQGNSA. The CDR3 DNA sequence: TGTGCCAGCAGCACCCGACTAGTAGCCAAAAACATTCAGTACTTC. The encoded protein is CASSTRLVAKNIQYF.

This CDR3 is CASSVELGTEAFF. Written as DNA, the CDR3 is TGTGCCAGCAGCGTAGAGTTGGGGACTGAAGCTTTCTTT. J is TRBJ1-1 and V is TRBV9; D uncertain. Trimming removed 0 bases at V and 5 bases at J, with 8 bases between. The CDR3 contains 13 residues. Germline V gives CDR1 SGDLS, CDR2 YYNGEE.

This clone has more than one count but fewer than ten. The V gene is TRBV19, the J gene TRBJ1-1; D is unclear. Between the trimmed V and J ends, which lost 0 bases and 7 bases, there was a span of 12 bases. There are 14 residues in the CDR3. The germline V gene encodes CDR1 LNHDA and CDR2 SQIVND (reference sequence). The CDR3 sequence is CASSIDFEQIEAFF. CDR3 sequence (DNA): TGTGCCAGTAGTATAGATTTTGAACAGATTGAAGCTTTCTTT.

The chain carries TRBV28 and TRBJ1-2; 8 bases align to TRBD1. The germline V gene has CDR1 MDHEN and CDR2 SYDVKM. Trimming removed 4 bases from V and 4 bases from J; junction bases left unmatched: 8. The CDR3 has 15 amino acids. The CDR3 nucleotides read TGTGCCAGCAGTTACCGGGACAGGCGGATCTATGGCTACACCTTC. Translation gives CASSYRDRRIYGYTF.

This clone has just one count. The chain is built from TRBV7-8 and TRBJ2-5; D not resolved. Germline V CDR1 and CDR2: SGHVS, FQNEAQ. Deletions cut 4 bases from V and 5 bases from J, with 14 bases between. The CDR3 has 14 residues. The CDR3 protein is CASSYDFIGETQYF. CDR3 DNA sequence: TGTGCCAGCAGCTACGACTTTATAGGCGAGACCCAGTACTTC.